This T cell receptor (beta chain) was profiled in a study of PD-1 blockade in classical Hodgkin lymphoma. Per the germline V gene, CDR1 is MRHNA and CDR2 is SNTAGT. The V segment lost 0 bases and the J segment 6 bases; nucleotides outside the gene matches: 1. The CDR3 covers 15 residues. Time point of the sample: cycle 4 day 1 (C4D1), after 6 weeks of nivolumab. Following autologous stem cell transplantation, relapse occurred in every patient, and exposure to brentuximab vedotin varied. Findings of the study overall: Those starting nivolumab under 1 year post-ASCT were excluded. Whatever underlies the repertoire differences (possibly disease activity or prior therapy) remains undefined.

Method: immunoSEQ multiplex PCR; TCRdb's copy keeps in-frame clones and lacks some. The sample holds over 70,000 clones, just over 90% seen once. About this clone: The antigen is not known.

The origin of this receptor is a human donor with classical Hodgkin lymphoma. The chain joins TRBV6-4 to TRBJ2-1; 11 bases fit TRBD2. This material consisted of peripheral blood mononuclear cells (PBMCs), taken before the fourth cycle of nivolumab. The CDR3 DNA follows: TGTGCCAGCAGTGACTCTAGCGGGGGGGCCAATGAGCAGTTCTTC. This encodes CASSDSSGGANEQFF.